Sequencing of this TCR beta chain was carried out in a study of vaccination and CD4 T cells after COVID-19. Cultured CD4+ T cell DNA was sequenced using the Oncomine TCR Beta short-read assay. TCRdb re-called the PCR reads with MiXCR, one entry per CDR3 protein. Of some 14,000 distinct CDR3 sequences listed, around a fifth are singletons. This sample's treatment: roughly 10-day PBMC culture with coronavirus spike peptide pools or control peptides (ViraFEST assay). Days 3 and 7 were when half the medium was replaced with fresh IL-2 medium. With approximately nine days of culture completed, CD4+ T cells were isolated by negative selection. Of note for this clonotype: What it binds is unknown. It is likely a read error, because the conserved phenylalanine at the end of the CDR3 is missing.

Trimming took 10 bases from V and 4 from J; bases not matched to a gene: 14. CDR1 MNHEY and CDR2 SMNVEV come from the germline V gene (reference sequence). The CDR3 extends over 15 amino acids. The sample comprised cultured CD4+ T cells from blood. The genes are TRBV27 and TRBJ2-3; TRBD1 matches 7 bases. The receptor comes from a human donor with COVID-19. The CDR3 DNA follows: TGTGCCATTGCCCCAACAGGGGACGACTCAGATACGCAGTATCTT. Its translation is CAIAPTGDDSDTQYL.